This T cell receptor beta chain was sequenced during a study of shared clonotypes between healthy human individuals. This CDR3 region has 14 residues. The germline V gene has CDR1 KGHSH and CDR2 LQKENI. Deletions cut 3 bases from V and 2 bases from J, with 9 bases between. Profiled with immunoSEQ multiplex PCR; TCRdb holds only in-frame clones, not every one. Of 500,000 to 550,000 clones listed, about 96% are singletons. The study drew all its donors from Caucasian adults living in Nashville, Tennessee. A CD45RA-negative memory subset and a CD45RA+ naive subset were separated from the CD4+ cells. The receptor was derived from a woman in her 30s in good health. V and J are TRBV18 and TRBJ2-3; the D is unclear. Sequenced input: naive CD4+ T cells sorted from blood. The subset here: CD45RA+ positively selected. CDR3 amino acids: CASSPGRSTDTQYF. CDR3 sequence (DNA): TGTGCCAGCTCACCCGGGCGGTCCACAGATACGCAGTATTTT.